Reported below is one TCR beta chain. The entry originates in a study of blood T cell repertoires in COVID-19. Study at large: The samples span acute and convalescent COVID-19 from the United States, Italy and Spain. The cDNA or gDNA used as material had been derived from T cells, B-cell-depleted T cells, or PBMCs.

As originally analysed: By means of reference gene primer amplification, nucleated cell counts were estimated. The table came from immunoSEQ multiplex PCR; TCRdb's copy has only in-frame clones and leaves some out. V and J calls and clone size are as listed in that table; D and trimming were resolved from the DNA. The table records over 250,000 clones, 85% of them present only once. The CDR3 sequence is 20 residues long. In germline, CDR1 is PRHDT, CDR2 FYEKMQ (reference sequence). With 4 bases clipped from V and 1 base from J, the junction kept 12 bases outside the gene matches. J is TRBJ2-1 and V is TRBV13; TRBD2 agrees at 14 bases. This receptor was taken from a man between 45 and 60 years old with active or convalescent COVID-19. Sequenced sample: peripheral blood. The CDR3 nucleotides read TGTGCCAGCAGCTCGACACCGGGACTAGCGGGAGTAGGGTCCTACAATGAGCAGTTCTTC. Translating gives CASSSTPGLAGVGSYNEQFF.